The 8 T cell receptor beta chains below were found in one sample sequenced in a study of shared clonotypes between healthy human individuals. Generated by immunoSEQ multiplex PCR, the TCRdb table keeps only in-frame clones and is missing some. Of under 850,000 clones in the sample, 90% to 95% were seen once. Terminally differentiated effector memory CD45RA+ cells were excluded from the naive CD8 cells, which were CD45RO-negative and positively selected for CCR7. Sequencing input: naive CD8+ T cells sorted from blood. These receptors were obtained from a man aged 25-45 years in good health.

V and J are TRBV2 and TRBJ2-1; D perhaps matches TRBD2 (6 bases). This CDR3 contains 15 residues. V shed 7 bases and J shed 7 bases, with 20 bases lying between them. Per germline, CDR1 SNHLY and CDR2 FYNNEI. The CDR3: CASMEGLQVRNEQFF. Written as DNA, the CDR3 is TGTGCCAGCATGGAGGGTCTCCAAGTTAGGAATGAGCAGTTCTTC.

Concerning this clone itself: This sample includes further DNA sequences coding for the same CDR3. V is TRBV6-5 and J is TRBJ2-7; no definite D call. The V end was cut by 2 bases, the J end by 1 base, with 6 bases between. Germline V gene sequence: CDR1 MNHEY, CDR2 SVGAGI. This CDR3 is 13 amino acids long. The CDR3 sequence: CASSYLSSYEQYF. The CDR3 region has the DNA TGTGCCAGCAGTTACCTATCATCCTACGAGCAGTACTTC.

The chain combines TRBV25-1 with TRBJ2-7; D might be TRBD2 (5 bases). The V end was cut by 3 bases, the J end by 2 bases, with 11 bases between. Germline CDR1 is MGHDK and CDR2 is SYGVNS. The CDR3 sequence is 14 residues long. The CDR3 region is CASSESGKTYEQYF. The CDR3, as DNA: TGTGCCAGCAGTGAGTCCGGGAAAACCTACGAGCAGTACTTC.

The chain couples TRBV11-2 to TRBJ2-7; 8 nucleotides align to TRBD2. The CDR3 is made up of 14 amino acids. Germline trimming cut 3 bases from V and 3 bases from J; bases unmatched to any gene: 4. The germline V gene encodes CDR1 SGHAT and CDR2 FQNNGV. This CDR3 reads CASSFEREFYEQYF. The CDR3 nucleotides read TGTGCCAGCAGCTTCGAGCGGGAGTTCTACGAGCAGTACTTC.

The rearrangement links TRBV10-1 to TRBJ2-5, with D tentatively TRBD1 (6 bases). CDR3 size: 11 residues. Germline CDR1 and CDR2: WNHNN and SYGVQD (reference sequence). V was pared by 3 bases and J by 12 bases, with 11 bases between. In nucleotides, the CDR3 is TGCGCCAGCAGTGATGGGGCAGGGGAGTACTTC. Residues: CASSDGAGEYF.

Here the CDR3 DNA reads TGCGCCAGCAGCCAACCGGGACTAGCGAGCACAGATACGCAGTATTTT. Its translation: CASSQPGLASTDTQYF. The chain combines TRBV4-1 with TRBJ2-3; 10 bases are shared with TRBD2. After removal of 2 bases from V and 0 bases from J, the junction contained 2 bases not matched to a gene. The CDR3 has 16 amino acids. The V gene's germline CDR1 is MGHRA and CDR2 YSYEKL.

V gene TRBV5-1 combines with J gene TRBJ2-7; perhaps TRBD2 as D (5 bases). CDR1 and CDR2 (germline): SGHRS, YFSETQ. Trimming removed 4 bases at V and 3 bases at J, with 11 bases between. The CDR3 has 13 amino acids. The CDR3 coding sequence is TGCGCCAGCAGCGCCGGACTGAACTACGAGCAGTACTTC. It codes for CASSAGLNYEQYF.

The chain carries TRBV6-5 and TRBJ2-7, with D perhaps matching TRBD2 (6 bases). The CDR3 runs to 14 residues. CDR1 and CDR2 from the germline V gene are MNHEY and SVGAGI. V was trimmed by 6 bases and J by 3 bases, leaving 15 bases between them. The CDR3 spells CASSRVEGHYEQYF. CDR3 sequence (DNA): TGTGCCAGCAGCCGGGTGGAGGGGCACTACGAGCAGTACTTC.